Presented here are 22 T cell receptor beta chains from one specimen sequenced in a study of blood T cell repertoires in COVID-19. Assay: immunoSEQ multiplex PCR; the TCRdb copy retains only in-frame clones and omits some. The sample has approximately 200,000 clones, roughly four fifths seen once; the top ten hold over 6%. Material: peripheral blood. These receptors came from a woman older than 75 with COVID-19, enrolled during active disease.

This chain's CDR3 is CASSFILGQGTYNEQFF. Here the CDR3 DNA reads TGTGCCAGCAGCTTTATATTAGGACAGGGCACCTACAATGAGCAGTTCTTC. V usage is TRBV5-4 and J usage is TRBJ2-1; 8 bases line up with TRBD1. Trimming removed 2 bases from V and 2 bases from J; junction bases left unmatched: 9. The CDR3 sequence is 17 residues long. CDR1 and CDR2 from the germline V gene are SGHNT and YYREEE (reference sequence).

The chain is built from TRBV7-3 and TRBJ2-3; no clear D. Germline CDR1 and CDR2: SGHTA and FQGTGA. The CDR3 has 14 amino acids. V was cut by 5 bases and J by 0 bases, with 9 bases left in between. CDR3 in amino acids: CASSPGISTDTQYF. CDR3 DNA sequence: TGTGCCAGCAGCCCGGGTATCAGCACAGATACGCAGTATTTT.

In its sample, this clone was seen a few times. This chain joins TRBV11-3 and TRBJ2-1; 7 positions agree with TRBD2. Trimming took 1 base from V and 5 from J; bases not matched to a gene: 5. Germline CDR1 is SGHNT and CDR2 is YENEEA. CDR3 size: 15 residues. CDR3 sequence reads: CASSLGGGLHNEQFF. CDR3 coding DNA: TGTGCCAGCAGCTTAGGGGGGGGTTTACACAATGAGCAGTTCTTC. Using reference TRBV11-3 and TRBJ2-1 for the parts outside the CDR3, the full variable domain is EAGVVQSPRYKIIEKKQPVAFWCNPISGHNTLYWYLQNLGQGPELLIRYENEEAVDDSQLPKDRFSAERLKGVDSTLKIQPAELGDSAVYLCASSLGGGLHNEQFFGPGTRLTVL.

V is TRBV5-1 and J is TRBJ2-7; possible D gene TRBD2, 6 bases. V lost 0 bases to trimming and J lost 5 bases, with 12 bases between them. Looked up from germline, CDR1 is SGHRS and CDR2 is YFSETQ. The CDR3 loop spans 14 amino acids. For the CDR3, the DNA is TGCGCCAGCAGCTTGGCCGGAGGGTCAAACGAGCAGTACTTC. The encoded protein is CASSLAGGSNEQYF. The full variable domain, rest sourced from reference TRBV5-1 and TRBJ2-7, is KAGVTQTPRYLIKTRGQQVTLSCSPISGHRSVSWYQQTPGQGLQFLFEYFSETQRNKGNFPGRFSGRQFSNSRSEMNVSTLELGDSALYLCASSLAGGSNEQYFGPGTRLTVT.

A single count supports this clone. The chain is built from TRBV3-1 (or the pseudogene TRBV3-2) and TRBJ1-5; D remains unclear. Germline V gene lookup returns CDR1 LGHDT and CDR2 YNNKEL (reference sequence). The V gene lost 2 bases and the J gene lost 4 bases, with 9 bases spanning the gap. The CDR3 consists of 14 residues. CDR3 residues: CASSQYGMNQPQHF. In nucleotides, the CDR3 is TGTGCCAGCAGCCAATACGGGATGAATCAGCCCCAGCATTTT.

The CDR3 here is CASSLNGEGAFF. CDR3 nucleotides: TGCGCCAGCAGCTTGAACGGGGAGGGAGCTTTCTTT. The chain couples TRBV5-1 to TRBJ1-1; no firm D call. Germline values: CDR1 SGHRS, CDR2 YFSETQ. This CDR3 spans 12 amino acids. Trimming left V 1 base short and J 10 bases short, with 11 bases between.

The V and J genes are TRBV3-1 (or the pseudogene TRBV3-2) and TRBJ1-4; D unclear. V was shortened by 5 bases and J by 8 bases, with 15 bases between the two germline ends. From germline, CDR1 is LGHDT and CDR2 YNNKEL (reference sequence). The CDR3 consists of 14 residues. CDR3 coding DNA: TGTGCCAGCAGCGCTATTGGAGGCTGGGAAAAACTGTTTTTT. This codes for CASSAIGGWEKLFF.

On this clone itself: Within the sample, other DNA sequences also encode this same CDR3. The chain recombines TRBV18 with TRBJ1-5, with a possible D match to TRBD1 (5 bases). Per the germline V gene, CDR1 is KGHSH and CDR2 is LQKENI. The CDR3 length is 13 residues. With 3 bases removed from V and 5 bases from J, the gap between germline ends came to 8 bases. The CDR3 region has the DNA TGTGCCAGCTCACCGCAAGGGGATCAGCCCCAGCATTTT. Protein sequence: CASSPQGDQPQHF.

V and J are TRBV4-2 and TRBJ1-5, with 7 bases aligning to TRBD1. There are 16 residues in the CDR3. Germline V gene sequence: CDR1 LGHNA, CDR2 YNFKEQ. After removal of 3 bases from V and 2 bases from J, the junction contained 7 bases not matched to a gene. As DNA, the CDR3 is TGTGCCAGCAGCCAGGGCTCCGGACAGGGCAATCAGCCCCAGCATTTT. It is translated as CASSQGSGQGNQPQHF.

The chain recombines TRBV28 with TRBJ1-4; D possibly corresponds to TRBD1 (6 bases). CDR1 and CDR2 (germline): MDHEN, SYDVKM. This CDR3 spans 13 amino acids. Trimming took off 8 bases at V and 11 bases at J, with 18 bases between the two ends. The CDR3, as DNA: TGTGCCAGCCAGCAATCGGACAGACCTAAACTGTTTTTT. Translating gives CASQQSDRPKLFF. The whole variable domain, filled in from reference TRBV28 and TRBJ1-4, reads DVKVTQSSRYLVKRTGEKVFLECVQDMDHENMFWYRQDPGLGLRLIYFSYDVKMKEKGDIPEGYSVSREKKERFSLILESASTNQTSMYLCASQQSDRPKLFFGSGTQLSVL.

This clone has a handful of counts. This chain connects TRBV5-4 to TRBJ1-2, with 8 bases fitting TRBD1. The CDR3 runs to 15 residues. Germline V CDR1 and CDR2: SGHNT, YYREEE (reference sequence). V shed 2 bases, J shed 6 bases, and the junction held 9 bases outside the gene matches. CDR3 DNA sequence: TGTGCCAGCAGCTTACCCGCAGGGGGCTCGAATGGCTACACCTTC. Residues: CASSLPAGGSNGYTF.

The gene calls are TRBV20-1 and TRBJ2-1; TRBD2 might be the D (6 bases). Trimming stripped 3 bases from V and 10 bases from J, with 13 bases between. Looked up from germline, CDR1 is DFQATT and CDR2 is SNEGSKA (reference sequence). The CDR3 totals 12 residues. CDR3 amino acids: CSASEGLQEQFF. The DNA for the CDR3 is TGCAGTGCTAGTGAGGGACTCCAAGAGCAGTTCTTC.

This clone came up a few times. V is TRBV3-1 (or the pseudogene TRBV3-2) and J is TRBJ1-2; 8 bases agree with TRBD1. The CDR3 covers 14 residues. Germline V gives CDR1 LGHDT, CDR2 YNNKEL (reference sequence). The V and J ends lost 4 bases and 6 bases, in that order; junction bases with no gene match: 7. The CDR3 protein is CASSPSGTGHGYTF. The CDR3 DNA follows: TGTGCCAGCAGCCCCTCCGGGACAGGCCATGGCTACACCTTC.

The gene calls are TRBV7-2 and TRBJ1-2; 7 bases are a match to TRBD1. Germline V CDR1 and CDR2: SGHTA, FQGNSA. CDR3 size: 16 residues. V gave up 5 bases and J gave up 1 base; unmatched junction bases: 10. The CDR3 reads CASSVTGASINYGYTF. The CDR3 DNA sequence: TGTGCCAGCAGCGTAACAGGGGCCTCAATTAACTATGGCTACACCTTC.

The rearrangement links TRBV2 to TRBJ1-1; D call uncertain. Germline V gene data show CDR1 as SNHLY and CDR2 as FYNNEI. The CDR3 sequence is 13 residues long. V dropped 8 bases and J dropped 4 bases, with 14 bases sitting between them. The CDR3 here is CASFEGSVTEAFF. CDR3 coding DNA: TGTGCCAGCTTCGAGGGATCAGTCACTGAAGCTTTCTTT.

DNA of the CDR3: TGCGCCAGCAGTCAACTCCGGACTAGCGGGAGAGCCGCTGCGCAGTATTTT. Protein sequence: CASSQLRTSGRAAAQYF. The genes are TRBV4-1 and TRBJ2-3, with 13 bases matching TRBD2. CDR3 length: 17 residues. V dropped 6 bases and J dropped 10; count of bases not matched to a gene: 16. Germline V lookup: CDR1 MGHRA, CDR2 YSYEKL.

The chain joins TRBV5-1 to TRBJ1-6, with D maybe TRBD1 (5 bases). V lost 8 bases, J lost 10 bases, and 22 bases lay in between. This CDR3 is 15 amino acids long. Germline V gene sequence: CDR1 SGHRS, CDR2 YFSETQ. CDR3 protein: CASGDGTGVGSPLHF. In nucleotides, the CDR3 is TGCGCCAGTGGGGACGGAACGGGGGTAGGCTCACCCCTCCACTTT.

V is TRBV5-6 and J is TRBJ1-2; 10 bases are a match to TRBD1. The CDR3 consists of 14 residues. Germline trimming cut 4 bases from V and 7 bases from J; bases unmatched to any gene: 7. Germline V gives CDR1 SGHDT, CDR2 YYEEEE. CDR3 residues: CASSPPTGGGGYTF. The CDR3 bases are TGTGCCAGCAGCCCGCCGACAGGGGGCGGTGGCTACACCTTC.

This clone appeared a few times. The V gene is TRBV28, the J gene TRBJ1-2; D gene uncertain. V was clipped by 5 bases and J by 2 bases, with 15 bases between them. The CDR3 consists of 15 residues. Germline V gives CDR1 MDHEN, CDR2 SYDVKM. CDR3 sequence: CASSGFGGPNYGYTF. CDR3 sequence (DNA): TGTGCCAGCAGTGGTTTTGGCGGTCCAAACTATGGCTACACCTTC.

The genes are TRBV5-1 and TRBJ2-3; D might be TRBD2 (5 bases). V gave up 3 bases and J gave up 5 bases, with 16 bases separating them. The CDR3 sequence is 15 residues long. CDR1 is SGHRS and CDR2 is YFSETQ in the germline V gene. The CDR3 loop is CASSSRGLGRDTQYF. Here the CDR3 DNA reads TGCGCCAGCAGCTCCAGAGGCCTAGGGAGAGATACGCAGTATTTT.

The gene calls are TRBV28 and TRBJ2-1; 11 bases fit TRBD2. There are 15 residues in the CDR3. V shed 5 bases, J shed 3 bases, and the junction held 3 bases outside the gene matches. The germline V gene encodes CDR1 MDHEN and CDR2 SYDVKM. CDR3 sequence: CASSAGTSGYNEQFF. CDR3 coding DNA: TGTGCCAGCAGTGCCGGGACTAGCGGCTACAATGAGCAGTTCTTC.

This clone has just one count. The V and J genes are TRBV2 and TRBJ1-3; a weak D match, TRBD1 (6 bases). There are 13 residues in the CDR3. Per the germline V gene, CDR1 is SNHLY and CDR2 is FYNNEI. The V and J ends lost 6 bases and 2 bases respectively, with 8 bases between them. CDR3 bases: TGTGCCAGCAGGCAGGGGACTGGAAACACCATATATTTT. It codes for CASRQGTGNTIYF.